This T cell receptor (beta chain) was sequenced during a study of read filtering for tumor transcriptome and immune sequencing. Across the whole study: R-ISS stage counts were 8 or 9 for I, about 15 for II, about 7 for III. After DNase treatment, RNA was made into whole-transcriptome libraries.

The length of the CDR3 is 13 residues. Between the trimmed V and J ends, which lost 5 bases and 6 bases, there was a span of 11 bases. CDR1 and CDR2 (germline): MDHEN, SYDVKM. By its share, this clonotype is medium-sized. Its antigen is undetermined. This library used around 0.4 ug RNA and molecular barcoded adaptors spanning alpha/delta and beta/gamma chains. TCRdb itself ran the reads through MiXCR, one entry per CDR3 protein. Among 15,000 to 20,000 distinct CDR3 sequences listed, approximately 20% were seen once. Study observations and caveats: Correlation between methods rose after single-read clonotypes were removed. Even smaller IR-seq throughput identified most shared clonotypes.

J is TRBJ2-1 and V is TRBV28; no clear D gene. The specimen was a population of CD138-negative cells sorted from bone marrow. The source is a donor aged 40 or over with multiple myeloma. This CDR3 reads CASSTLSSNEQFF. The CDR3, as DNA: TGTGCCAGCAGTACCCTGAGTTCCAATGAGCAGTTCTTC.